These T cell receptor beta chains were read from a single sample in a study of blood T cell repertoires in COVID-19. Libraries were prepared by immunoSEQ multiplex PCR; TCRdb keeps only in-frame clonotypes and omits some of them. Of roughly 250,000 clones in the sample, roughly 82% were seen once. The sequenced sample was peripheral blood. The receptor source for this set is an older woman with acute or convalescent COVID-19. Each CDR3 is given with its conserved first and last residue. A D gene is named only where the DNA matches it firmly. Clone size is not always given. Where it is, it says once, few, many or a class for expanded clones.

TRBJ1-2,few,TRBD1,TRBV6-5,CASRRQGGDYGYTF,TGTGCCAGCAGAAGACAGGGAGGTGACTATGGCTACACCTTC
TRBJ1-5,NA,NA,TRBV7-2,CASSLTQDQPQHF,TGTGCCAGCAGCCTAACACAGGATCAGCCCCAGCATTTT
TRBJ2-7,NA,TRBD1,TRBV3-1/TRBV3-2,CASSQGQGSLYEQYF,TGTGCCAGCAGCCAAGGACAGGGGTCCCTGTACGAGCAGTACTTC
TRBJ2-1,NA,TRBD2,TRBV10-3,CAIRSGGGSSYNEQFF,TGTGCCATCAGGTCCGGGGGGGGGTCCTCCTACAATGAGCAGTTCTTC
TRBJ1-4,NA,TRBD1,TRBV5-1,CASSLGPGQINEKLFF,TGCGCCAGCAGCTTGGGACCGGGACAGATTAATGAAAAACTGTTTTTT
TRBJ2-1,NA,NA,TRBV18,CASSPSDEQFF,TGTGCCAGCTCACCCAGCGATGAGCAGTTCTTC
TRBJ1-5,NA,TRBD1,TRBV24-1,CATSEVPGGHQHF,TGTGCCACCAGTGAGGTTCCAGGGGGCCACCAGCATTTT
TRBJ1-3,NA,NA,TRBV5-1,CASSLDGLSGNTIYF,TGCGCCAGCAGTCTCGACGGACTCTCTGGAAACACCATATATTTT
TRBJ2-3,NA,NA,TRBV15,CATSRGASTDTQYF,TGTGCCACCAGCAGAGGGGCTAGCACAGATACGCAGTATTTT
TRBJ2-7,once,NA,TRBV18,CASSPERLGVEQYF,TGTGCCAGCTCACCAGAGAGGCTAGGTGTCGAGCAGTACTTC
TRBJ2-5,NA,NA,TRBV24-1,CATSEGGRETQYF,TGTGCCACCAGTGAGGGGGGGCGAGAGACCCAGTACTTC
TRBJ2-3,NA,NA,TRBV7-2,CASSSQGGQYF,TGTGCCAGCAGCTCCCAAGGGGGGCAGTATTTT
TRBJ1-2,NA,TRBD1,TRBV2,CASSKEGASYGYTF,TGTGCCAGCAGTAAGGAGGGGGCGAGCTATGGCTACACCTTC
TRBJ2-1,NA,NA,TRBV4-3,CASSQDLAGRTRTYNEQFF,TGCGCCAGCAGCCAAGATCTAGCTGGCCGGACCAGGACCTACAATGAGCAGTTCTTC
TRBJ2-5,NA,TRBD1,TRBV6-5,CASSLDRVQETQYF,TGTGCCAGCAGTTTAGACAGGGTACAGGAGACCCAGTACTTC
TRBJ1-5,NA,NA,TRBV5-6,CASSLFQTAGGFNQPQHF,TGTGCCAGCAGCTTGTTTCAGACCGCTGGCGGCTTCAATCAGCCCCAGCATTTT
TRBJ1-1,NA,NA,TRBV7-9,CASSRDGQKNTEAFF,TGTGCCAGCAGCCGAGATGGACAGAAGAACACTGAAGCTTTCTTT
TRBJ1-4,NA,TRBD1,TRBV7-9,CASSQNRGGNEKLFF,TGTGCCAGCAGCCAGAACAGGGGAGGTAATGAAAAACTGTTTTTT
TRBJ1-2,NA,TRBD1,TRBV7-8,CASSLASGGQSYGYTF,TGTGCCAGCAGCTTAGCGAGTGGGGGACAGTCCTATGGCTACACCTTC
TRBJ1-1,NA,NA,TRBV29-1,CSVAGFTEAFF,TGCAGCGTTGCAGGGTTCACTGAAGCTTTCTTT
TRBJ1-6,NA,NA,TRBV19,CASSILGPSNSPLHF,TGTGCCAGTAGTATTTTGGGCCCTTCCAATTCACCCCTCCACTTT
TRBJ1-1,NA,NA,TRBV5-1,CASSRSPGEEAFF,TGCGCCAGCAGCAGAAGTCCCGGTGAAGAAGCTTTCTTT
TRBJ1-6,NA,TRBD1,TRBV28,CASIRDRGSPLHF,TGTGCCAGCATCCGGGACAGGGGTTCACCCCTCCACTTT
TRBJ2-7,NA,TRBD2,TRBV29-1,CSVEKGSGVYEQYF,TGCAGCGTTGAAAAGGGGAGCGGGGTCTACGAGCAGTACTTC
TRBJ1-2,NA,NA,TRBV28,CASSSRVSRYGYTF,TGTGCCAGCAGTTCCAGGGTGTCCCGGTATGGCTACACCTTC
TRBJ2-7,NA,NA,TRBV13,CASSSPTRGTYEQYF,TGTGCCAGCAGCTCCCCGACGCGCGGAACCTACGAGCAGTACTTC
TRBJ1-2,NA,TRBD1,TRBV5-6,CASQRRGPDGYTF,TGTGCCTCACAAAGGAGGGGGCCGGACGGCTACACCTTC
TRBJ1-1,once,TRBD1,TRBV7-2,CASSLAGGGTEAFF,TGTGCCAGCAGCTTAGCAGGGGGCGGAACTGAAGCTTTCTTT
TRBJ2-6,once,NA,TRBV6-1,CASSELRGSGANVLTF,TGTGCCAGCAGTGAATTGCGGGGTTCAGGGGCCAACGTCCTGACTTTC
TRBJ1-4,NA,TRBD1,TRBV5-1,CASSLEGQGNEKLFF,TGCGCCAGCAGCTTGGAGGGACAGGGAAATGAAAAACTGTTTTTT
TRBJ2-3,NA,NA,TRBV6-1,CASSDARKADTQYF,TGTGCCAGCAGTGACGCGAGGAAGGCAGATACGCAGTATTTT
TRBJ1-3,NA,NA,TRBV3-1/TRBV3-2,CASSRQGFSGNTIYF,TGTGCCAGCAGCCGCCAGGGCTTCTCTGGAAACACCATATATTTT
TRBJ1-4,NA,TRBD1,TRBV15,CATSRDAAGGEKLFF,TGTGCCACCAGCAGAGATGCGGCAGGGGGAGAAAAACTGTTTTTT
TRBJ2-7,NA,TRBD1,TRBV7-2,CASSLGTGRHEQYF,TGTGCCAGCAGCTTAGGGACAGGGCGCCACGAGCAGTACTTC
TRBJ2-1,NA,NA,TRBV20-1,CSASAHLKSNEQFF,TGCAGTGCTAGTGCACACCTCAAAAGCAATGAGCAGTTCTTC
TRBJ1-4,NA,TRBD1,TRBV6-5,CASTIRQGSEKLFF,TGTGCCAGCACGATTAGACAGGGGAGCGAAAAACTGTTTTTT
TRBJ1-6,NA,TRBD1,TRBV28,CASSLPGTENSPLHF,TGTGCCAGCAGTTTACCCGGGACAGAGAATTCACCCCTCCACTTT
TRBJ2-1,once,TRBD2,TRBV11-1,CASNTLAASSNEQFF,TGTGCCAGCAACACACTAGCGGCCTCAAGCAATGAGCAGTTCTTC
TRBJ2-7,NA,NA,TRBV5-1,CASSLDSIYEQYF,TGCGCCAGCAGCCTGGACAGTATCTACGAGCAGTACTTC
TRBJ1-2,NA,TRBD1,TRBV4-2,CASSPTGGTNYGYTF,TGTGCCAGCAGCCCCACAGGGGGCACCAACTATGGCTACACCTTC
TRBJ1-1,NA,TRBD1,TRBV6-5,CASSGQGNTEAFF,TGTGCCAGCAGCGGACAGGGGAACACTGAAGCTTTCTTT
TRBJ1-1,NA,NA,TRBV24-1,CATSDSQDPNTEAFF,TGTGCCACCAGTGATTCACAGGACCCGAACACTGAAGCTTTCTTT
TRBJ1-1,NA,TRBD1,TRBV6-2/TRBV6-3,CASSSTGVGTEAFF,TGTGCCAGCAGTTCTACAGGGGTTGGTACTGAAGCTTTCTTT
TRBJ1-6,NA,TRBD1,TRBV5-1,CASSSPDRGYNSPLHF,TGCGCCAGCAGCTCACCTGACAGGGGGTATAATTCACCCCTCCACTTT
TRBJ1-3,few,NA,TRBV15,CATSRDRGSGNTIYF,TGTGCCACCAGCAGAGATCGGGGATCTGGAAACACCATATATTTT
TRBJ1-2,NA,NA,TRBV24-1,CATSDYRIYGYTF,TGTGCCACCAGTGACTACAGGATCTATGGCTACACCTTC
TRBJ1-1,NA,NA,TRBV5-4,CASSLPTGIRNTEAFF,TGTGCCAGCAGCTTACCTACAGGAATACGTAACACTGAAGCTTTCTTT
TRBJ1-1,NA,NA,TRBV20-1,CSARSYPEAFF,TGCAGTGCTAGGAGTTACCCTGAAGCTTTCTTT
TRBJ2-2,NA,NA,TRBV6-5,CASRETRGNTGELFF,TGTGCCAGCAGGGAGACTAGGGGGAACACCGGGGAGCTGTTTTTT
TRBJ2-1,once,TRBD2,TRBV5-4,CASSSSPSGDPQFF,TGTGCCAGCAGCTCATCCCCTAGCGGGGATCCGCAGTTCTTC
TRBJ1-1,NA,TRBD1,TRBV11-3,CASSLGQGADTEAFF,TGTGCCAGCAGCTTAGGTCAGGGGGCTGACACTGAAGCTTTCTTT
TRBJ1-2,NA,TRBD1,TRBV27,CASRTNTGTGLVGYTF,TGTGCCAGCAGAACGAATACCGGGACAGGGTTGGTTGGCTACACCTTC
TRBJ1-2,NA,NA,TRBV7-2,CASSLALGAAGYTF,TGTGCCAGCAGCTTAGCGCTAGGGGCGGCTGGCTACACCTTC
TRBJ1-6,NA,TRBD1,TRBV2,CASRPGQLVSPLHF,TGTGCCAGCAGGCCGGGACAGCTGGTCTCACCCCTCCACTTT
TRBJ1-2,NA,TRBD1,TRBV28,CASSPGQGSYGYTF,TGTGCCAGCAGTCCCGGACAGGGGAGCTATGGCTACACCTTC
TRBJ1-5,NA,NA,TRBV6-2/TRBV6-3,CASSWQSNQPQHF,TGTGCCAGCAGTTGGCAGTCGAATCAGCCCCAGCATTTT